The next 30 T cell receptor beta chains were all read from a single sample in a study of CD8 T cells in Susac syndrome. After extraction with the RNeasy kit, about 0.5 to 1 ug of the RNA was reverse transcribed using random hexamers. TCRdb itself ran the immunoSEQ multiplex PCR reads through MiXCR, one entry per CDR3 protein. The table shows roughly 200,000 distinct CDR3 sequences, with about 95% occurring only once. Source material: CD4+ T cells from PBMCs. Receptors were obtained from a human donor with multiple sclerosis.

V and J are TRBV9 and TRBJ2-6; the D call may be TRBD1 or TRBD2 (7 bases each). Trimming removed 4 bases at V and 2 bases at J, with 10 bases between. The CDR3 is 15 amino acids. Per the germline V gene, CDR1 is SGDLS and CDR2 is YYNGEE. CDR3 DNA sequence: TGTGCCAGCAGCCCAGGGGGGGCTGGGGCCAACGTCCTGACTTTC. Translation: CASSPGGAGANVLTF.

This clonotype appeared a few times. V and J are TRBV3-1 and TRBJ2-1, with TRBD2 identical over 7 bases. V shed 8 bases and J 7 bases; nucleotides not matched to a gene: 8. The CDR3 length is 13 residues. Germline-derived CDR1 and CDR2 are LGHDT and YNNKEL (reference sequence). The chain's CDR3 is CASGRRGGNEQFF. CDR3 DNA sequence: TGTGCCAGCGGGCGGCGCGGGGGAAATGAGCAGTTCTTC.

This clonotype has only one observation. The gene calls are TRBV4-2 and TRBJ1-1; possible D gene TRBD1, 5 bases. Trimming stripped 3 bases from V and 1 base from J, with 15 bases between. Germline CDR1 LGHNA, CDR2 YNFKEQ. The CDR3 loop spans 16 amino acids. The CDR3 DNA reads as TGTGCCAGCAGCCACACCGGGGGTAGGGCGAACACTGAAGCTTTCTTT. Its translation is CASSHTGGRANTEAFF.

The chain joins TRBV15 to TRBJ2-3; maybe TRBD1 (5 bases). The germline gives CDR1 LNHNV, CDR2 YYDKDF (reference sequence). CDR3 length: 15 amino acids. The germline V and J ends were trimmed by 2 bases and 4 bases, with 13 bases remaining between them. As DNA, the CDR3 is TGTGCCACCAGCAGACTTCTCGACAGACCAGATACGCAGTATTTT. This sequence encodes CATSRLLDRPDTQYF.

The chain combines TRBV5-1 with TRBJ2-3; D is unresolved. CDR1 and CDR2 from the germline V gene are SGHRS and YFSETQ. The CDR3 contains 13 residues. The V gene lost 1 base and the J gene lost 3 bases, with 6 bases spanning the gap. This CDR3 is CASSLLLTDTQYF. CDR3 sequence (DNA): TGCGCCAGCAGCTTGTTACTAACAGATACGCAGTATTTT.

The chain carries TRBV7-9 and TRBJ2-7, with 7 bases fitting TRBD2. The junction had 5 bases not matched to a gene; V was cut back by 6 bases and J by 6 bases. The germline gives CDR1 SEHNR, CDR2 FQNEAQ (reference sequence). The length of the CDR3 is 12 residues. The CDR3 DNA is TGTGCCAGCAGTTCAGCGGGGAGCGAGCAGTACGTC. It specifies CASSSAGSEQYV.

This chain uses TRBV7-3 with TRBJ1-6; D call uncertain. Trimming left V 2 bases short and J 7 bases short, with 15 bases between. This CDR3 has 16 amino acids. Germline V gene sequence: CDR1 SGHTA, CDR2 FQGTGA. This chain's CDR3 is CASSLGSMGSNSPLHF. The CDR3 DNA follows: TGTGCCAGCAGCTTAGGCTCGATGGGATCAAATTCACCCCTCCACTTT. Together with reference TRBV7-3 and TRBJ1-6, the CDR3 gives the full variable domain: GAGVSQTPSNKVTEKGKYVELRCDPISGHTALYWYRQSLGQGPEFLIYFQGTGAADDSGLPNDRFFAVRPEGSVSTLKIQRTERGDSAVYLCASSLGSMGSNSPLHFGNGTRLTVT.

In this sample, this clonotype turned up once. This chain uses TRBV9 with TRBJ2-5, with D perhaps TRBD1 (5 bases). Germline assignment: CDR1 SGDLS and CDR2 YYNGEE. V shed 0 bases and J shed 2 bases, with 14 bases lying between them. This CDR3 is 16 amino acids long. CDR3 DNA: TGTGCCAGCAGCGTAGGCGTGGGGCAGGGTCAAGAGACCCAGTACTTC. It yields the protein CASSVGVGQGQETQYF.

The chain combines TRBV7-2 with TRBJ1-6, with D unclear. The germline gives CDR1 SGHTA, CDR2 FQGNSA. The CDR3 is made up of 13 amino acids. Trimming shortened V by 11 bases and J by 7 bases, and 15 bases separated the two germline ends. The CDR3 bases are TGTGCCTCCCGAGGGTCCGGGAATTCACCCCTCCACTTT. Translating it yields CASRGSGNSPLHF.

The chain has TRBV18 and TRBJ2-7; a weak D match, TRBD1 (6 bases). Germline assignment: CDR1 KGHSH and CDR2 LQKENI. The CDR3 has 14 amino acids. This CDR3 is CATSPAWGLDEQYV. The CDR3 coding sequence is TGTGCCACCTCACCAGCCTGGGGGCTCGACGAGCAGTACGTC.

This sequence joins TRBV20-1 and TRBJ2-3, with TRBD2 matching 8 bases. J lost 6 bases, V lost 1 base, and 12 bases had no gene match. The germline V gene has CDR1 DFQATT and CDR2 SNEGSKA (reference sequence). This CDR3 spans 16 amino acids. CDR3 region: CSARGSGIGTPDTQYF. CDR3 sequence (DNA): TGCAGTGCTAGAGGTAGCGGGATCGGGACACCCGATACGCAGTATTTT.

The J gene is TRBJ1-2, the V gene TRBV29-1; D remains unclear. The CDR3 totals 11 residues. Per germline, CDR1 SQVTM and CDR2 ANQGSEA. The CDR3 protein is CGTGLNYGYTF. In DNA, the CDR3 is TGCGGTACTGGGCTGAACTATGGCTACACCTTC. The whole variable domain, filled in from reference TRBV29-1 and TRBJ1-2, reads SAVISQKPSRDICQRGTSLTIQCQVDSQVTMMFWYRQQPGQSLTLIATANQGSEATYESGFVIDKFPISRPNLTFSTLTVSNMSPEDSSIYLCGTGLNYGYTFGSGTRLTVV.

CDR3 DNA: TGTGCCAGCAGCCCGCTGACAGGGAATGAGCAGTTCTTC. This encodes CASSPLTGNEQFF. This chain connects TRBV7-2 to TRBJ2-1; 7 nucleotides align to TRBD1. The ends lost 5 bases at V and 7 bases at J; junction bases unmatched: 5. Germline CDR1 SGHTA, CDR2 FQGNSA. The CDR3 runs to 13 residues. Combining the CDR3 with reference TRBV7-2 and TRBJ2-1 gives the whole variable domain GAGVSQSPSNKVTEKGKDVELRCDPISGHTALYWYRQSLGQGLEFLIYFQGNSAPDKSGLPSDRFSAERTGGSVSTLTIQRTQQEDSAVYLCASSPLTGNEQFFGPGTRLTVL.

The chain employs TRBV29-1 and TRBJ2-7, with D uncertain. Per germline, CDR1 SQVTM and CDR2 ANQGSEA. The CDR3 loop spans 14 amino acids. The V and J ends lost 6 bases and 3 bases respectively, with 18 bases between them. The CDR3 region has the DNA TGCAGCGTCGCCAGGTCCCTTAACCTCTACGAGCAGTACTTC. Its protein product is CSVARSLNLYEQYF.

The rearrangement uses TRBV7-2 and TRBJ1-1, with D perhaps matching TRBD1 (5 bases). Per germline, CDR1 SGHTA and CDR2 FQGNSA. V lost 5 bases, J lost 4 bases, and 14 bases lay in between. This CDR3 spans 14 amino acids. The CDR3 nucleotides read TGTGCCAGCAGCCCGGGGGGGGGTGGCACTGAAGCTTTCTTT. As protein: CASSPGGGGTEAFF.

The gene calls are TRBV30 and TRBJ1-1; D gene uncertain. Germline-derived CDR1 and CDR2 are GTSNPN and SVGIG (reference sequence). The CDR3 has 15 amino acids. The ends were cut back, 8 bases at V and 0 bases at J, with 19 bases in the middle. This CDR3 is CAALGMPGLNTEAFF. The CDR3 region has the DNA TGTGCCGCCCTGGGTATGCCCGGGTTGAACACTGAAGCTTTCTTT.

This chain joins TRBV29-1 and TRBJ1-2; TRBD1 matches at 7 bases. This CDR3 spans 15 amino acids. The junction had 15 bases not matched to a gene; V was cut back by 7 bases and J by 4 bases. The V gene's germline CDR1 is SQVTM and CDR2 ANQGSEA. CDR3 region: CSANYRTGTPYGYTF. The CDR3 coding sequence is TGCAGCGCTAACTACCGGACAGGTACCCCCTATGGCTACACCTTC.

CDR3 sequence: CASSEGTAINTGELFF. CDR3 nucleotides: TGCGCCAGCAGTGAGGGGACAGCCATTAACACCGGGGAGCTGTTTTTT. The chain has TRBV5-1 and TRBJ2-2, with 7 bases identical to TRBD1. The V segment lost 5 bases and the J segment 2 bases; nucleotides outside the gene matches: 9. Germline CDR1 and CDR2: SGHRS and YFSETQ. This CDR3 region has 16 residues.

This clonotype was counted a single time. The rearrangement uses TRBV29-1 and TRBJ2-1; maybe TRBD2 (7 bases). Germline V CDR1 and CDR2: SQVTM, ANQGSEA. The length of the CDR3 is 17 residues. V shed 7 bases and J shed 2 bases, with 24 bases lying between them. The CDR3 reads CSARSLTGGPPYNEQFF. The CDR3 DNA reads TGCAGCGCTCGCTCGTTGACGGGGGGCCCCCCCTACAATGAGCAGTTCTTC.

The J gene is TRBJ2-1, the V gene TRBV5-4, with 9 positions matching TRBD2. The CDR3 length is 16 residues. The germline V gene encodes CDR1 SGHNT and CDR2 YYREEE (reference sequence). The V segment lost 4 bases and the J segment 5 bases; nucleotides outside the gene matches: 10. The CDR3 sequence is CASSDVRGGVDNEQFF. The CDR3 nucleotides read TGTGCCAGCAGCGACGTACGCGGGGGGGTGGACAATGAGCAGTTCTTC.

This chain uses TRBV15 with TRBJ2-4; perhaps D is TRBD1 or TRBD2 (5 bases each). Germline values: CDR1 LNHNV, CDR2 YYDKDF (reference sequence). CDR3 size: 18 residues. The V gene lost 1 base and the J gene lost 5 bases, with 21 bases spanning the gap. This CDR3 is CATSRGVGDVSQENIQYF. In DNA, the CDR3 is TGTGCCACCAGCAGAGGAGTGGGGGACGTTAGCCAAGAAAACATTCAGTACTTC.

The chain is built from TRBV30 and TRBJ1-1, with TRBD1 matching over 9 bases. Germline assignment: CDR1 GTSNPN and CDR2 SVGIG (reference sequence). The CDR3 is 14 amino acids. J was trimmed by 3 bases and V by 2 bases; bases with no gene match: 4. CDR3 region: CAWSLTGGYTEAFF. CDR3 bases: TGTGCCTGGAGTCTTACAGGGGGCTACACTGAAGCTTTCTTT.

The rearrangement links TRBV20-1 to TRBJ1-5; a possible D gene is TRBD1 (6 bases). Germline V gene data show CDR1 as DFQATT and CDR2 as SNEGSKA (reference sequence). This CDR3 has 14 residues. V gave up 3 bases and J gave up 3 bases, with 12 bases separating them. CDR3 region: CSASPGDANQPQHF. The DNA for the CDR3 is TGCAGTGCTAGCCCAGGGGACGCCAATCAGCCCCAGCATTTT.

CDR3 DNA: TGTGCCAGCAGCCAAACTGAAGCTTTCTTT. The encoded protein is CASSQTEAFF. This chain uses TRBV14 with TRBJ1-1; D unresolved. Germline CDR1 reads SGHDN; CDR2 reads FVKESK. The CDR3 spans 10 residues. Trimming took 2 bases from V and 5 from J, leaving 0 bases between them.

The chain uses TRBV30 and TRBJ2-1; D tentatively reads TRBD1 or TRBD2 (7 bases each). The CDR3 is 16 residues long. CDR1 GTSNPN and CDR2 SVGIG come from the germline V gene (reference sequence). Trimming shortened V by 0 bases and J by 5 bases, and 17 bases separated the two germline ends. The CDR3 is CAWSVVRQGGNNEQFF. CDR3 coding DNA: TGTGCCTGGAGTGTAGTAAGACAGGGAGGGAACAATGAGCAGTTCTTC.

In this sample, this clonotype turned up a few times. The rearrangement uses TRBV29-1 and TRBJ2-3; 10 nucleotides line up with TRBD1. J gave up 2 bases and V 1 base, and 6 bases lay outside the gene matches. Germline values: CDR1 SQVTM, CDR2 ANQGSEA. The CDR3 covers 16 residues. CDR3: CSVEARDRGNTDTQYF. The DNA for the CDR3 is TGCAGCGTTGAAGCCCGGGACAGGGGAAACACAGATACGCAGTATTTT.

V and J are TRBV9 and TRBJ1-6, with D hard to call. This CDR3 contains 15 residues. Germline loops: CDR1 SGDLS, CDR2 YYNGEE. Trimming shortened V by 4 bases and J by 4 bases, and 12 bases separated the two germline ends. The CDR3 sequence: CASSPEELYNSPLHF. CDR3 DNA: TGTGCCAGCAGCCCAGAGGAATTATATAATTCACCCCTCCACTTT.

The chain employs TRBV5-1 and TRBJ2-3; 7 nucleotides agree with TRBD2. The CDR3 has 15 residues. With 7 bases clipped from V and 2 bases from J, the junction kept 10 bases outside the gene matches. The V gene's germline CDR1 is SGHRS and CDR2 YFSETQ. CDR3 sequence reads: CASQLWRGYTDTQYF. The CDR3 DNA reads TGCGCCAGCCAGCTTTGGCGGGGGTACACAGATACGCAGTATTTT.

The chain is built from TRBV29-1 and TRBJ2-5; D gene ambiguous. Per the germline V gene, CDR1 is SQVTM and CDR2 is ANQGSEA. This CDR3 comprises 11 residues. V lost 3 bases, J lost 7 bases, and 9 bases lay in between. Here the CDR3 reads CSVDSQTTQYF. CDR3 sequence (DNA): TGCAGCGTTGACAGTCAGACGACCCAGTACTTC.

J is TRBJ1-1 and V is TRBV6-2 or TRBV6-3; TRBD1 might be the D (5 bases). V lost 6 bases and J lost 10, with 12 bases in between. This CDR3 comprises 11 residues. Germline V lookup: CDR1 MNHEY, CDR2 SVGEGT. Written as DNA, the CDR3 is TGTGCCAGCAGACTTCCGGGGGTAGCTTTCTTT. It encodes CASRLPGVAFF.